The 19 T cell receptor beta chains presented below share a single source sample, sequenced in a study of CD8+ T cells in alopecia areata. Stated treatment: oral pan-JAK inhibitor, 5-10 mg twice daily. It was cDNA, reverse transcribed from extracted RNA, that served as the sequencing template. Sequenced by immunoSEQ multiplex PCR; TCRdb stores in-frame clones only, minus some. The repertoire holds roughly 100,000 clones, with around 40% as singletons. This specimen was CD8+ T cells sorted from blood, taken at week 24, from a patient treated with tofacitinib. All receptors derive from a human donor with alopecia areata.

This clone was counted a few times. V is TRBV6-6 and J is TRBJ2-1; D may be TRBD2 (5 bases). CDR3 length: 14 residues. With 7 bases removed from V and 7 bases from J, the gap between germline ends came to 17 bases. CDR1 and CDR2 from the germline V gene are MNHNY and SVGAGI (reference sequence). For the CDR3, the DNA is TGTGCCAGCACCCCCCTAAACGGGATTAATGAGCAGTTCTTC. It is translated as CASTPLNGINEQFF.

The rearrangement links TRBV30 to TRBJ2-1, with 14 bases identical to TRBD2. The CDR3 extends over 15 amino acids. Unmatched junction bases numbered 8, after V lost 6 bases and J lost 7 bases. Germline V gives CDR1 GTSNPN, CDR2 SVGIG (reference sequence). The CDR3, as DNA: TGTGCCTGTGAGGGACTAGCGGGAGTTTCGAATGAGCAGTTCTTC. This gives the protein CACEGLAGVSNEQFF.

The chain combines TRBV4-3 with TRBJ2-5; 8 bases fit TRBD2. With V trimmed by 0 bases and J by 5 bases, 17 bases remained unmatched. The CDR3 covers 19 residues. The germline V gene encodes CDR1 LGHNA and CDR2 YSLEER. CDR3: CASSQDGTHLRTSRETQYF. In DNA form, the CDR3 reads TGCGCCAGCAGCCAAGATGGCACCCATCTTCGGACTAGCAGGGAGACCCAGTACTTC.

The chain recombines TRBV19 with TRBJ1-1; 7 bases line up with TRBD1. V trimming: 4 bases; J trimming: 7 bases; junction bases outside the gene matches: 3. This CDR3 has 12 amino acids. CDR1 and CDR2 from the germline V gene are LNHDA and SQIVND (reference sequence). The CDR3 DNA follows: TGTGCCAGTAGTACACAGGGGTTTGAAGCTTTCTTT. Its translation: CASSTQGFEAFF.

This clone was seen a few times. At one boundary the junction diverges from the germline segment, which might be a read error. This chain uses TRBV5-5 with TRBJ2-1; TRBD2 matches at 9 bases. Germline lookup yields CDR1 SGHKS and CDR2 YYEKEE (reference sequence). The CDR3 totals 16 residues. The DNA for the CDR3 is TGCGCCAGCAGCCAAGATCGCGGGAGGGCCCTCAATGAGCAGTTCTTC. It translates to CASSQDRGRALNEQFF.

The chain uses TRBV10-2 and TRBJ2-7; 7 bases agree with TRBD1. V shed 3 bases and J 5 bases; nucleotides not matched to a gene: 7. Germline assignment: CDR1 WSHSY and CDR2 SAAADI. This CDR3 is 14 amino acids long. The DNA of the CDR3 is TGCGCCAGCAGTGACCCAGGGGGTGGGGACGAGCAGTACTTC. This encodes CASSDPGGGDEQYF.

This clone appeared a few times. The V call is TRBV18, the J call TRBJ1-5; 9 bases align to TRBD1. The trim removed 6 bases at V and 7 bases at J, leaving 13 bases unmatched. The CDR3 extends over 16 amino acids. Germline V gene data show CDR1 as KGHSH and CDR2 as LQKENI. The chain's CDR3 is CASSLYAADRGQPQHF. CDR3 DNA sequence: TGTGCCAGCTCCCTGTACGCGGCGGACAGGGGACAGCCCCAGCATTTT. The full variable domain, in which reference TRBV18 and TRBJ1-5 provide the parts outside the CDR3, is NAGVMQNPRHLVRRRGQEARLRCSPMKGHSHVYWYRQLPEEGLKFMVYLQKENIIDESGMPKERFSAEFPKEGPSILRIQQVVRGDSAAYFCASSLYAADRGQPQHFGDGTRLSIL.

The rearrangement links TRBV5-1 to TRBJ1-4; possible D gene TRBD1, 5 bases. Germline V lookup: CDR1 SGHRS, CDR2 YFSETQ. The CDR3 has 13 amino acids. Trimming cost V 0 bases and J 8 bases, with 8 bases left between them. CDR3 protein: CASSLVDSEKLFF. In DNA form, the CDR3 reads TGCGCCAGCAGCTTGGTAGACAGCGAAAAACTGTTTTTT.

This chain joins TRBV19 and TRBJ2-1; D is uncertain. Germline-derived CDR1 and CDR2 are LNHDA and SQIVND (reference sequence). This CDR3 has 10 residues. V shed 6 bases and J shed 7 bases, with 4 bases lying between them. DNA for the CDR3: TGTGCCAGTAGCGCGAATGAGCAGTTCTTC. Translated, it gives CASSANEQFF.

Remarks on this clone: One end of the junction does not line up with germline, which may come from a read error. The chain carries TRBV29-1 and TRBJ1-1; D gene unclear. Per germline, CDR1 SQVTM and CDR2 ANQGSEA. This CDR3 comprises 13 residues. The CDR3 loop reads CSVESPRNPEAFF. The CDR3 DNA sequence: TGCAGCGTTGAATCACCCAGGAACCCTGAAGCTTTCTTT.

The CDR3 bases are TGCAGCGTTATCGGACAGGAACGTTGGTACGAGCAGTACTTC. It codes for CSVIGQERWYEQYF. This chain joins TRBV29-1 and TRBJ2-7; 7 bases line up with TRBD1. Per the germline V gene, CDR1 is SQVTM and CDR2 is ANQGSEA. V was clipped by 5 bases and J by 4 bases; unmatched bases: 11. CDR3 length: 14 residues.

V is TRBV30 and J is TRBJ2-7; D unresolved. Germline V gives CDR1 GTSNPN, CDR2 SVGIG (reference sequence). Trimming removed 0 bases at V and 7 bases at J, with 10 bases between. The length of the CDR3 is 12 residues. The CDR3 bases are TGTGCCTGGAGTGTCCAGGTTGGGGAGCAGTACTTC. Translation gives CAWSVQVGEQYF.

This clone was counted at least ten times. The chain uses TRBV5-1 and TRBJ2-1, with no clear D. Germline CDR1 and CDR2: SGHRS and YFSETQ. The CDR3 is made up of 13 amino acids. Trimming took 0 bases from V and 4 from J, leaving 5 bases between them. In DNA, the CDR3 is TGCGCCAGCAGCTTGGACGGATACAATGAGCAGTTCTTC. Its translation is CASSLDGYNEQFF.

This clone came up a few times. This CDR3 reads CASRGTSGWNEQFF. CDR3 in DNA: TGTGCCAGCAGGGGGACTAGCGGGTGGAATGAGCAGTTCTTC. This chain uses TRBV28 with TRBJ2-1; TRBD2 matches at 12 bases. The CDR3 loop spans 14 amino acids. Germline CDR1 and CDR2: MDHEN and SYDVKM. With V trimmed by 6 bases and J by 7 bases, 4 bases remained unmatched.

The genes are TRBV30 and TRBJ2-3; D unresolved. The CDR3 spans 13 residues. Germline loops: CDR1 GTSNPN, CDR2 SVGIG (reference sequence). V dropped 5 bases and J dropped 0 bases, with 9 bases sitting between them. CDR3 loop: CAWGRTSTDTQYF. CDR3 coding DNA: TGTGCCTGGGGTAGAACAAGCACAGATACGCAGTATTTT.

This CDR3 reads CGASGRSYNEQFF. Here the CDR3 DNA reads TGTGGGGCGTCGGGCCGCTCCTACAATGAGCAGTTCTTC. V and J are TRBV6-1 and TRBJ2-1; no clear D. CDR3 length: 13 amino acids. CDR1 and CDR2 from the germline V gene are MNHNS and SASEGT.

The chain recombines TRBV7-9 with TRBJ1-5; TRBD1 might be the D (6 bases). Germline CDR1 and CDR2: SEHNR and FQNEAQ (reference sequence). V gave up 1 base and J gave up 7 bases, with 20 bases separating them. The CDR3 loop spans 17 amino acids. DNA of the CDR3: TGTGCCAGCAGCTTAGAGGACACAGGGCGGTTCGGGCAGCCCCAGCATTTT. It codes for CASSLEDTGRFGQPQHF.

This chain connects TRBV5-4 to TRBJ1-5; D is unresolved. Deletions cut 5 bases from V and 5 bases from J, with 11 bases between. The CDR3 spans 13 residues. Per the germline V gene, CDR1 is SGHNT and CDR2 is YYREEE (reference sequence). DNA of the CDR3: TGTGCCAGCAGTTACTGGGGAGATCAGCCCCAGCATTTT. Amino acid sequence: CASSYWGDQPQHF.

This sequence joins TRBV6-5 and TRBJ1-1; D remains unclear. This CDR3 comprises 14 residues. Per germline, CDR1 MNHEY and CDR2 SVGAGI. Deletions cut 4 bases from V and 5 bases from J, with 14 bases between. This CDR3 reads CASSSLDLGTEAFF. As DNA, the CDR3 is TGTGCCAGCAGTTCCCTAGACCTGGGGACTGAAGCTTTCTTT.